Described below is a single TCR beta chain sequence and its context. Its antigen is not identified. In the study's own analysis: ImmunoSEQ supplied junction-only sequences lacking quality scores, so filtering was different. Only in-frame clones appear in the TCRdb table, and some are missing; sequencing was by immunoSEQ multiplex PCR. From that table come the V and J calls and clone size; the DNA was used to work out D and trimming. The sample lists 2 million to 2.5 million clones; approximately 90% were seen once. The donor cohort consisted entirely of Caucasian adults residing in Nashville, Tennessee. The sample comes from a study of shared clonotypes between healthy human individuals. Study outcomes and limitations: Clonotype sharing among donors likely depends on sequencing depth. In general, naive subsets displayed greater estimated richness than memory subsets did.

The sample taken for sequencing was naive CD4+ T cells from PBMCs. Subset of the sample: CD45RA+ positively selected. The sequence came from a man in his late teens or twenties in good health. Some clones in this sample may be carry-over from other donors' samples.

This CDR3 is CASRDLGGTEAFF. CDR3 DNA sequence: TGTGCCAGCAGGGACTTGGGCGGCACTGAAGCTTTCTTT. The chain joins TRBV6-6 to TRBJ1-1; D unclear. The ends were cut back, 6 bases at V and 4 bases at J, with 12 bases in the middle. The CDR3 is 13 amino acids. The germline V gene encodes CDR1 MNHNY and CDR2 SVGAGI (reference sequence).